This is a list of T cell receptor beta chains from one sample in a study of cytotoxic CD8 clonotypes in ibrutinib-treated CLL. Profiled with immunoSEQ multiplex PCR; TCRdb holds only in-frame clones, not every one. Of approximately 100,000 clones detected, about 72% appear once; the ten largest clones hold around 30%. The sequenced sample was PBMCs, obtained after 12 months of ibrutinib treatment. The receptors shown here come from a human donor with chronic lymphocytic leukemia. CDR3s include the opening cysteine and the closing phenylalanine or tryptophan. The order of the fields is J gene, D gene, clone size, V gene, CDR3 DNA, CDR3 protein. A D gene is named only where the DNA matches it firmly. A row's size may be missing; if present it is once, few, many or a size class.

TRBJ2-1	-	-	TRBV5-1	TGCGCCAGCAGCGCCGGACAGCCGCAGGAGCAGTTCTTC	CASSAGQPQEQFF
TRBJ1-2	TRBD1	-	TRBV5-1	TGCGCCAGCAGCTTGGTAAACCTAGTCCCGGGACAGGGGGCAAGTGGCTATGGCTACACCTTC	CASSLVNLVPGQGASGYGYTF
TRBJ2-7	-	-	TRBV18	TGTGCCAGCTCACCAGGGCACCAGTTAGGGGCCTACGAGCAGTACTTC	CASSPGHQLGAYEQYF
TRBJ2-3	-	-	TRBV6-1	TGTGCCAGCAGTGAAAGGAAAAACACAGATACGCAGTATTTT	CASSERKNTDTQYF
TRBJ1-5	-	-	TRBV10-3	TGTGCCATCAGTGAACAACTCGGGCAACCCCAGCATTTT	CAISEQLGQPQHF
TRBJ1-1	TRBD1	-	TRBV18	TGTGCCAGCTCACCACGCCAGTCCCGGGACAGGGCTTGGGGGAACACTGAAGCTTTCTTT	CASSPRQSRDRAWGNTEAFF
TRBJ1-2	-	-	TRBV7-2	TGTGCCAGCAGCTTAGGGTTTAGTGGCTACACCTTC	CASSLGFSGYTF
TRBJ1-4	TRBD1	-	TRBV6-1	TGTGCCAGCAGGGAGGGGACAGCAACTAATGAAAAACTGTTTTTT	CASREGTATNEKLFF
TRBJ2-7	-	-	TRBV5-1	TGCGCCAGCTTAGCACGCCGGGACAAGACCTACGAGCAGTACTTC	CASLARRDKTYEQYF
TRBJ2-5	-	few	TRBV29-1	TGCAGCGTTGATGGAGGGAATGAAGAGACCCAGTACTTC	CSVDGGNEETQYF
TRBJ1-2	TRBD1	-	TRBV29-1	TGCAGCGTCGGAACAGGGGACGGCTACACCTTC	CSVGTGDGYTF
TRBJ1-6	-	-	TRBV5-6	TGTGCCAGCAGCATGGTGAGGAGCTCCTATAATTCACCCCTCCACTTT	CASSMVRSSYNSPLHF
TRBJ2-1	TRBD2	-	TRBV5-1	TGCGCCAGCAGGAGATCGGGGGGTTCCTACAATGAGCAGTTCTTC	CASRRSGGSYNEQFF
TRBJ1-1	-	-	TRBV5-1	TGCGCCAGCGGCCCCAAGGGATTCGGGAACACTGAAGCTTTCTTT	CASGPKGFGNTEAFF
TRBJ2-1	-	once	TRBV11-2	TGTGCCAGCAGCTTTAAAGGTCCGTCTGCCAATGAGCAGTTCTTC	CASSFKGPSANEQFF
TRBJ1-1	-	-	TRBV10-1	TGCGCCAGCACGGCAGGAGTGCCGACTGAAGCTTTCTTT	CASTAGVPTEAFF
TRBJ1-2	-	-	TRBV28	TGTGCCAGCAGTTTAAATGAGGGAAGGTATGGCTACACCTTC	CASSLNEGRYGYTF
TRBJ1-4	-	-	TRBV4-1	TGCGCCAGCGGCCAAGTTCAGACACGAGAAAAACTGTTTTTT	CASGQVQTREKLFF
TRBJ2-1	-	-	TRBV5-6	TGTGCCAGCAGCTTGCTGCAGCGCAGTGAGCAGTTCTTC	CASSLLQRSEQFF
TRBJ1-1	TRBD1	-	TRBV7-9	TGTGCCAGCAGCTTACTTGAGGGGGCGGCCACTGAAGCTTTCTTT	CASSLLEGAATEAFF
TRBJ1-3	-	-	TRBV19	TGTGCCAGTAGGTCTCGGGGGGACGGAAACACCATATATTTT	CASRSRGDGNTIYF
TRBJ2-2	TRBD2	-	TRBV5-1	TGCGCCAGCAGCTTGCCTTCTAGCGGGGCGAACACCGGGGAGCTGTTTTTT	CASSLPSSGANTGELFF
TRBJ1-2	-	-	TRBV6-6	TGTGCCAGCACCGCCGGGGGGCTTAACTATGGCTACACCTTC	CASTAGGLNYGYTF
TRBJ2-7	TRBD1	-	TRBV4-3	TGCGCCAGCAGCCAGGAAAGGGACAGGGTCGACGAGCAGTACTTC	CASSQERDRVDEQYF
TRBJ2-7	TRBD1	-	TRBV28	TGTGCCAGCAGTCCCCCGGACAGGGACTACGAGCAGTACTTC	CASSPPDRDYEQYF
TRBJ1-4	-	-	TRBV27	TGTGCCAGCAGTTCCTTCGGACAGACAACTAATGAAAAACTGTTTTTT	CASSSFGQTTNEKLFF
TRBJ2-2	-	-	TRBV5-1	TGCGCCAGCAGCTTGACGGACACCTCTACCGGGGAGCTGTTTTTT	CASSLTDTSTGELFF
TRBJ1-2	-	-	TRBV27	TGTGCCAGCAACCTCTTAAGAGGGGGGCGTTCTAACTATGGCTACACCTTC	CASNLLRGGRSNYGYTF
TRBJ2-5	-	-	TRBV10-3	TGTGCCATCAGTGAGTCGAGAGAGACCCAGTACTTC	CAISESRETQYF
TRBJ2-4	-	few	TRBV4-2	TGTGCCAGCAGCCAAGAGACGCAGCGGCTGGCCAAAAACATTCAGTACTTC	CASSQETQRLAKNIQYF
TRBJ2-3	-	-	TRBV19	TGTGCCAGCCGAGACAGGCCGCTTAGCACAGATACGCAGTATTTT	CASRDRPLSTDTQYF
TRBJ2-7	-	few	TRBV4-2	TGTGCCAGCATGGCCCGGCGGGAAAGCTACGAGCAGTACTTC	CASMARRESYEQYF
TRBJ1-3	-	-	TRBV7-2	TGTGCCAGCAGCTTGACAGTTGGGGTTGGAAACACCATATATTTT	CASSLTVGVGNTIYF
TRBJ1-4	TRBD1	-	TRBV19	TGTGCCAGTAGTCGAAACGACAGGGGGGATGAAAAACTGTTTTTT	CASSRNDRGDEKLFF
TRBJ2-5	-	-	TRBV7-8	TGTGCCAGCAGCTTAAATAACGCTGGAGGGGAGACCCAGTACTTC	CASSLNNAGGETQYF
TRBJ2-5	TRBD1	once	TRBV19	TGTGCCAGTAGTATACGGACAGGGGGGAGTAAAGAGACCCAGTACTTC	CASSIRTGGSKETQYF
TRBJ2-1	TRBD2	once	TRBV2	TGTGCCAGCAGTGCCCTCTATACCGGGGGGGCCGAATCGGCTGAGCAGTTCTTC	CASSALYTGGAESAEQFF
TRBJ1-2	-	-	TRBV7-2	TGTGCCAGCAGCTTAAACTTCCGGGGAGACTATGGCTACACCTTC	CASSLNFRGDYGYTF
TRBJ1-5	-	-	TRBV19	TGTGCCAGTAAAAGACAGGCAGGGAATCAGCCCCAGCATTTT	CASKRQAGNQPQHF
TRBJ2-2	-	-	TRBV5-1	TGCGCCAGCAGCCCCCGGGCCGGGATGATCACCGGGGAGCTGTTTTTT	CASSPRAGMITGELFF
TRBJ1-2	-	-	TRBV6-1	TGTGCCAGCAGTGAAACCGGACCATCTAACTATGGCTACACCTTC	CASSETGPSNYGYTF